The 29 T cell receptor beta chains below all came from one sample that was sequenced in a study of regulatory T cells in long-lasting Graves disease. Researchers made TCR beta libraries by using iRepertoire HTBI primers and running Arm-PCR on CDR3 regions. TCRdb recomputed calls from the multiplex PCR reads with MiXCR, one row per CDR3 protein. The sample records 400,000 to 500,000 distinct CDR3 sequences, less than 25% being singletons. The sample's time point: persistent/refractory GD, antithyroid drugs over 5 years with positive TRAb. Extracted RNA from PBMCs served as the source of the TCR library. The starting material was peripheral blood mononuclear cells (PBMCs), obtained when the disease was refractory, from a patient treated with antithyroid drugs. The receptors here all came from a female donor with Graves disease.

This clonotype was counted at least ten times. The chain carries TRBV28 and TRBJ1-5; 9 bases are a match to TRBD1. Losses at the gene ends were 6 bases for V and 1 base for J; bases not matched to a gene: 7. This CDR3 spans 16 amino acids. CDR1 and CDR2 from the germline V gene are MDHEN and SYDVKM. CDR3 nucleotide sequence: TGTGCCAGCAGCCCTACAGGGGGCTTGAGCAATCAGCCCCAGCATTTT. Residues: CASSPTGGLSNQPQHF.

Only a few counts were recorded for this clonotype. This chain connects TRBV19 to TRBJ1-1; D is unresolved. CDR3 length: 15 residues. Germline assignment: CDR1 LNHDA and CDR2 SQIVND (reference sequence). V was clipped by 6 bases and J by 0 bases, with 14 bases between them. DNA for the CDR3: TGTGCCAGTAGAACCCTCCACTCCATGAACACTGAAGCTTTCTTT. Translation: CASRTLHSMNTEAFF.

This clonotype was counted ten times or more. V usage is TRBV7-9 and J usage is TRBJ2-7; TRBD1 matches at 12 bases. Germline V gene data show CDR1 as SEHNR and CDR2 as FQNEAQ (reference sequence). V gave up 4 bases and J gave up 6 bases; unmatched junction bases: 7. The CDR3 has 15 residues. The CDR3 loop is CASSSARDRGLEQYF. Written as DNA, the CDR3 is TGTGCCAGCAGCTCAGCCCGGGACAGGGGGCTCGAGCAGTACTTC.

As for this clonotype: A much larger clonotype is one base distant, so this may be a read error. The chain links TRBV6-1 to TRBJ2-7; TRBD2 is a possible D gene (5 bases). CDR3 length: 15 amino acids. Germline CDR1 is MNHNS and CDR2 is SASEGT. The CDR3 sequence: CASQYERESSYGQYF. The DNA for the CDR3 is TGTGCCAGCCAATACGAGAGGGAAAGCTCCTACGGGCAGTACTTC.

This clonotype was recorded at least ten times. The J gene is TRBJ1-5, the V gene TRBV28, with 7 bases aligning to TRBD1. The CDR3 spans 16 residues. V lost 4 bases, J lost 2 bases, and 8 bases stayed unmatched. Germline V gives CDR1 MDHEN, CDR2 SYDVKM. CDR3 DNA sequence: TGTGCCAGCAGTTCCTTCGACAGGGATGGCAATCAGCCCCAGCATTTT. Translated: CASSSFDRDGNQPQHF.

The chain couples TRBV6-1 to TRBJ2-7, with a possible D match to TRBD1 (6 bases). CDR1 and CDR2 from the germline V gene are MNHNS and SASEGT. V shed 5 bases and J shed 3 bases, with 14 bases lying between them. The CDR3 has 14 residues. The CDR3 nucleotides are TGTGCCAGCAGTCAGACAGGACCGGACTACGAGCAGTACTTC. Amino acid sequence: CASSQTGPDYEQYF.

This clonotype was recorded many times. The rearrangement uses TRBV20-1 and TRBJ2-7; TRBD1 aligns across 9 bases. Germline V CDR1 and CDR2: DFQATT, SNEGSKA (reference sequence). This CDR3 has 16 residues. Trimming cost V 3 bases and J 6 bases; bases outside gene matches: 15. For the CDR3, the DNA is TGCAGTGCTAGGAAGGGAACCGGGACAGGGTCAGCCGAGCAGTACTTC. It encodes CSARKGTGTGSAEQYF.

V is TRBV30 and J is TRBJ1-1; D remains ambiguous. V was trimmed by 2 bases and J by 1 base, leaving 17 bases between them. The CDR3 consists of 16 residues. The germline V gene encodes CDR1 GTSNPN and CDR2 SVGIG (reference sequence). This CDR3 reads CAWSLKGIGANTEAFF. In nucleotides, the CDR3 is TGTGCCTGGAGTCTTAAGGGAATCGGAGCGAACACTGAAGCTTTCTTT.

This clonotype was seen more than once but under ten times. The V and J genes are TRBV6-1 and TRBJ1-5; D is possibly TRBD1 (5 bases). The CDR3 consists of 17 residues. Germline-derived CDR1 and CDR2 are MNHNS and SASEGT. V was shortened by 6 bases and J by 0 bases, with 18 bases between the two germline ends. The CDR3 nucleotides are TGTGCCAGCAGCTCCTCCCTGGCAGGGACTAGCAATCAGCCCCAGCATTTT. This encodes CASSSSLAGTSNQPQHF.

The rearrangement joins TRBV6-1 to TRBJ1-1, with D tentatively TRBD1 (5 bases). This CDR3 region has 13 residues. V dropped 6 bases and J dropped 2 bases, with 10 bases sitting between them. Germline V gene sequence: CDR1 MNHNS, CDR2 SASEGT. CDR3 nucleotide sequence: TGTGCCAGCAGAATGACAGTTAACACTGAAGCTTTCTTT. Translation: CASRMTVNTEAFF.

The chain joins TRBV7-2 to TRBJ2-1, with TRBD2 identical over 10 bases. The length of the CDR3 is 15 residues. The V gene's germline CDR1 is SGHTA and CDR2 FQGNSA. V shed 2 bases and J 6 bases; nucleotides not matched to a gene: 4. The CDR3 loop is CASSLWASGGNEQFF. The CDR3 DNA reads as TGTGCCAGCAGCTTATGGGCTAGCGGGGGCAATGAGCAGTTCTTC. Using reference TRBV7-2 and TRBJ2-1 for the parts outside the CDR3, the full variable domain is GAGVSQSPSNKVTEKGKDVELRCDPISGHTALYWYRQSLGQGLEFLIYFQGNSAPDKSGLPSDRFSAERTGGSVSTLTIQRTQQEDSAVYLCASSLWASGGNEQFFGPGTRLTVL.

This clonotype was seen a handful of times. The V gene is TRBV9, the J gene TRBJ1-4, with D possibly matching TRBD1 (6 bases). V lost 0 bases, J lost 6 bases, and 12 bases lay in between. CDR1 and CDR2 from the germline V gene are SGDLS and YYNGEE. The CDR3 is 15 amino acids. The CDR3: CASSVDQGRDEKLFF. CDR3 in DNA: TGTGCCAGCAGCGTAGATCAGGGGCGGGATGAAAAACTGTTTTTT.

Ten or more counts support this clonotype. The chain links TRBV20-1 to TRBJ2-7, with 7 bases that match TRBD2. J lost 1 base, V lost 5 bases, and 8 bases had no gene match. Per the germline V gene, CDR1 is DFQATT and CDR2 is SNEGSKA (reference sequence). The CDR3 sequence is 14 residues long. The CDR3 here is CSAEGPSGSYEQYF. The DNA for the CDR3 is TGCAGTGCTGAAGGGCCTAGCGGATCCTACGAGCAGTACTTC.

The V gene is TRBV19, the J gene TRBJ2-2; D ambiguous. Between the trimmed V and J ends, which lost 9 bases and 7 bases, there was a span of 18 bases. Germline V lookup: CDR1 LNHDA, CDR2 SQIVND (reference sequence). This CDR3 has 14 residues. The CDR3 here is CASSPTRWGGELFF. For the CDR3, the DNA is TGTGCCAGCTCTCCTACCCGCTGGGGCGGGGAGCTGTTTTTT.

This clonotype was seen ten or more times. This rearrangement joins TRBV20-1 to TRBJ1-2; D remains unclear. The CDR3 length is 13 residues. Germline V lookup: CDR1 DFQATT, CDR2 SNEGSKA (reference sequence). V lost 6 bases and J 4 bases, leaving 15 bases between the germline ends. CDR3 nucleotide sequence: TGCAGTGCCCTCCCACCACCGAGCTATGGCTACACCTTC. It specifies CSALPPPSYGYTF.

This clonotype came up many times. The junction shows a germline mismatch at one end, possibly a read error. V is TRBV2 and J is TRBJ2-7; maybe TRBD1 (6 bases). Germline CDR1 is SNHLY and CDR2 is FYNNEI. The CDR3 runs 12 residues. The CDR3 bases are TGTGCCAGCATTGGGGGCTCCCACGAGCAGTACTTC. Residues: CASIGGSHEQYF. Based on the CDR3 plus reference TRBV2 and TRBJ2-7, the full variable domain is EPEVTQTPSHQVTQMGQEVILRCVPISNHLYFYWYRQILGQKVEFLVSFYNNEISEKSEIFDDQFSVERPDGSNFTLKIRSTKLEDSAMYFCASIGGSHEQYFGPGTRLTVT.

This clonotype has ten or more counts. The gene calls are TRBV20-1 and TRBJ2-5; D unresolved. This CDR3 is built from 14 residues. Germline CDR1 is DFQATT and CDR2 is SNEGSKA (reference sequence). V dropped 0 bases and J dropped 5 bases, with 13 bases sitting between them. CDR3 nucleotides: TGCAGTGCTAGAGATATGAAGGGAAAGGAGACCCAGTACTTC. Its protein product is CSARDMKGKETQYF.

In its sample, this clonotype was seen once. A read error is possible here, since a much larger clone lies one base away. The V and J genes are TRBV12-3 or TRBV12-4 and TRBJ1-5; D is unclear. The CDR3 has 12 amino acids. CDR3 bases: TGTGCCAGCAGCAAGTTCAATCAGCCCCAGCGTTTT. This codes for CASSKFNQPQRF.

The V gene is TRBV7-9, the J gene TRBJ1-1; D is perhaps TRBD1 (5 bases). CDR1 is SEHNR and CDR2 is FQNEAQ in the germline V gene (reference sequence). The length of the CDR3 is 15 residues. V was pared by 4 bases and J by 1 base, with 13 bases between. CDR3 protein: CASSYPQGRNTEAFF. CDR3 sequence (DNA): TGTGCCAGCAGCTATCCTCAGGGACGGAACACTGAAGCTTTCTTT.

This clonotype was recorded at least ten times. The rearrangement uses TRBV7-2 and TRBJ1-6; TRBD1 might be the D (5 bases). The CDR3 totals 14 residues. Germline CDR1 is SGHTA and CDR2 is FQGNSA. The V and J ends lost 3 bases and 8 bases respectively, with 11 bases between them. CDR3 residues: CASSLRQTDSPLHF. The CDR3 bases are TGTGCCAGCAGCTTGAGACAGACGGATTCACCCCTCCACTTT.

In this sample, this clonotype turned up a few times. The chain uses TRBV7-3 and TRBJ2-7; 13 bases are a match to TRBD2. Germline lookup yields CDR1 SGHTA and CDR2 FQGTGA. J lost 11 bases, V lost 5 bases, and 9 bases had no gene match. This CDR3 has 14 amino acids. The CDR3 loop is CASSPPQGLAGKYF. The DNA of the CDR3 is TGTGCCAGCAGCCCCCCGCAGGGACTAGCGGGAAAGTACTTC.

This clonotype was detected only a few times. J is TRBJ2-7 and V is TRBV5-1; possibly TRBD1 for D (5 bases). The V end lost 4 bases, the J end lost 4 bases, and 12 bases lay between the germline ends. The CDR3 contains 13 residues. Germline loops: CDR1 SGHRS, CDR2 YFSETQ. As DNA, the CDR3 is TGCGCCAGCAGCGTAAAGACAGCATACGAGCAGTACTTC. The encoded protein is CASSVKTAYEQYF.

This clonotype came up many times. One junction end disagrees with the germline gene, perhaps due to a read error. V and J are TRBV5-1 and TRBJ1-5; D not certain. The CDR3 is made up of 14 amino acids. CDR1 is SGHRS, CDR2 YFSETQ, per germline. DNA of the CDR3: TGTGCCAGCAGCTTAGAGGGTAGCAATCAGCCCCAGCATTTT. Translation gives CASSLEGSNQPQHF.

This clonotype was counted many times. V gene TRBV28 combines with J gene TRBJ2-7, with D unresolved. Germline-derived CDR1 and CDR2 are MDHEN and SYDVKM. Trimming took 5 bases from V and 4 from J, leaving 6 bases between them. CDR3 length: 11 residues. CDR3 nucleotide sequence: TGTGCCAGCAGTCTGTATTACGAGCAGTACTTC. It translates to CASSLYYEQYF.

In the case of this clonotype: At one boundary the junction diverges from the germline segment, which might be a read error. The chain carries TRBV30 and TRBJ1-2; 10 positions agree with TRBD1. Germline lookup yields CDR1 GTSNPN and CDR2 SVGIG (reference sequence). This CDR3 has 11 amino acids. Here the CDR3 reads CAWSSRQGAFF. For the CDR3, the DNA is TGTGCCTGGAGTTCGCGACAGGGGGCTTTCTTC.

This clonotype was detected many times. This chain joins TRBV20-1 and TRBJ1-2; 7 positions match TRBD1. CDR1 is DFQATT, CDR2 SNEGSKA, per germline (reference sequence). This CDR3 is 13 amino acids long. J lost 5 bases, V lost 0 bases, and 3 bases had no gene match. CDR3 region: CSAREGGGYGYTF. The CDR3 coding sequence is TGCAGTGCTAGAGAAGGGGGCGGGTATGGCTACACCTTC.

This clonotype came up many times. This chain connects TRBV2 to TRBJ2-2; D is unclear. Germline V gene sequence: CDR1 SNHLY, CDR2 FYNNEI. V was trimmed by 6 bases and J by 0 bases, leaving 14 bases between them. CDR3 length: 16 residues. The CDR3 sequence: CASRTDEDSNTGELFF. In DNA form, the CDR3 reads TGTGCCAGCAGAACGGACGAAGACTCGAACACCGGGGAGCTGTTTTTT.

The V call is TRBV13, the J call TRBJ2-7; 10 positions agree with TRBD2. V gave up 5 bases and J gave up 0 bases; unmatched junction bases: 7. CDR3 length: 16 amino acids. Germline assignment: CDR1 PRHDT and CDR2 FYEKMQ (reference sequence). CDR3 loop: CASSNPAGGGSYEQYF. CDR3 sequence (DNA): TGTGCCAGCAGCAACCCAGCGGGAGGGGGCTCCTACGAGCAGTACTTC.

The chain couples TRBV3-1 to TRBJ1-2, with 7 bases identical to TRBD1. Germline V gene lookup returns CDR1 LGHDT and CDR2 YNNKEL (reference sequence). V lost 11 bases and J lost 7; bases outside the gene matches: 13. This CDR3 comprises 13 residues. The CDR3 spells CASTPEGGFGYTF. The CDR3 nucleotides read TGTGCCTCCACACCCGAAGGGGGCTTTGGCTACACCTTC.